What follows are 29 T cell receptor beta chains derived from one specimen sequenced in a study of T cell clones after liver transplantation. Using immunoSEQ multiplex PCR, the repertoire was profiled, and TCRdb retains in-frame clones only, with some absent. This sample has about 120,000 clones, with about nine tenths found just once. Specimen: CD4+ T cells from blood, collected 12 months after liver transplant. The receptors derive from a human patient who received a liver transplant. The T cells may come from the graft donor.

The chain recombines TRBV11-3 with TRBJ2-3; 7 nucleotides agree with TRBD2. CDR3 length: 15 amino acids. The junction had 11 bases not matched to a gene; V was cut back by 5 bases and J by 6 bases. Per germline, CDR1 SGHNT and CDR2 YENEEA. In DNA form, the CDR3 reads TGTGCCAGCAGCCCCTGGCGGGAGACGCTGGATACGCAGTATTTT. Protein: CASSPWRETLDTQYF.

This chain uses TRBV27 with TRBJ1-4; 8 positions match TRBD1. This CDR3 comprises 13 residues. The V and J ends lost 4 bases and 5 bases, in that order; junction bases with no gene match: 0. From germline, CDR1 is MNHEY and CDR2 SMNVEV (reference sequence). The CDR3 region is CASSWTGNEKLFF. Here the CDR3 DNA reads TGTGCCAGCAGTTGGACAGGGAATGAAAAACTGTTTTTT. Full variable domain (missing parts from reference TRBV27 and TRBJ1-4): EAQVTQNPRYLITVTGKKLTVTCSQNMNHEYMSWYRQDPGLGLRQIYYSMNVEVTDKGDVPEGYKVSRKEKRNFPLILESPSPNQTSLYFCASSWTGNEKLFFGSGTQLSVL.

The CDR3 here is CASSARTASNQPQHF. The CDR3 DNA reads as TGTGCCAGTAGTGCTCGGACAGCAAGTAATCAGCCCCAGCATTTT. The chain joins TRBV19 to TRBJ1-5, with D perhaps TRBD1 (6 bases). The CDR3 has 15 amino acids. Looked up from germline, CDR1 is LNHDA and CDR2 is SQIVND (reference sequence). Trimming removed 5 bases at V and 4 bases at J, with 15 bases between.

This clone was observed once. The rearrangement uses TRBV4-1 and TRBJ1-1; a possible D gene is TRBD1 (5 bases). CDR1 MGHRA and CDR2 YSYEKL come from the germline V gene. The length of the CDR3 is 15 residues. V lost 0 bases and J lost 6, with 14 bases in between. This CDR3 reads CASSQDRGSYPEAFF. CDR3 bases: TGCGCCAGCAGCCAAGATCGGGGCAGTTACCCTGAAGCTTTCTTT.

This chain joins TRBV18 and TRBJ1-2; D not certain. CDR1 and CDR2 (germline): KGHSH, LQKENI. The V end was cut by 3 bases, the J end by 4 bases, with 9 bases between. The CDR3 has 13 amino acids. Here the CDR3 DNA reads TGTGCCAGCTCACCGGAGGTGATCTATGGCTACACCTTC. This codes for CASSPEVIYGYTF.

This rearrangement joins TRBV28 to TRBJ2-3; D is ambiguous. The V and J ends lost 6 bases and 6 bases respectively, with 13 bases between them. CDR1 and CDR2 from the germline V gene are MDHEN and SYDVKM. The CDR3 has 13 residues. Written as DNA, the CDR3 is TGTGCCAGCAGCCCACCCCGGGCGGATACGCAGTATTTT. Its protein product is CASSPPRADTQYF.

The rearrangement links TRBV5-5 to TRBJ2-2; 7 bases fit TRBD2. After removal of 2 bases from V and 4 bases from J, the junction contained 5 bases not matched to a gene. This CDR3 region has 15 residues. Germline V gene data show CDR1 as SGHKS and CDR2 as YYEKEE (reference sequence). The chain's CDR3 is CASSLAGLGTGELFF. CDR3 coding DNA: TGTGCCAGCAGCTTAGCGGGACTGGGCACCGGGGAGCTGTTTTTT.

V is TRBV10-1 and J is TRBJ2-7, with a tentative D call TRBD1 (5 bases). The CDR3 runs to 13 residues. Deletions cut 5 bases from V and 6 bases from J, with 14 bases between. CDR1 and CDR2 (germline): WNHNN, SYGVQD (reference sequence). In DNA form, the CDR3 reads TGCGCCAGCAGTCCAGGGCCTCCCGGCGAGCAGTACTTC. As protein: CASSPGPPGEQYF.

The chain joins TRBV6-5 to TRBJ1-1, with 8 bases that match TRBD1. The junction had 5 bases not matched to a gene; V was cut back by 6 bases and J by 2 bases. The CDR3 sequence is 14 residues long. Germline CDR1 reads MNHEY; CDR2 reads SVGAGI. DNA of the CDR3: TGTGCCAGCAGCGTAGACAGGGGCAACACTGAAGCTTTCTTT. It codes for CASSVDRGNTEAFF.

The CDR3 loop is CASEVSAGGAYEQYF. DNA of the CDR3: TGTGCCAGCGAAGTATCGGCGGGAGGCGCCTACGAGCAGTACTTC. This chain joins TRBV28 and TRBJ2-7, with TRBD2 identical over 8 bases. The CDR3 has 15 amino acids. Germline V CDR1 and CDR2: MDHEN, SYDVKM. With 8 bases clipped from V and 2 bases from J, the junction kept 11 bases outside the gene matches.

The V gene is TRBV19, the J gene TRBJ2-5, with TRBD2 matching 8 bases. CDR3 length equals 15 residues. V gave up 3 bases and J gave up 1 base; unmatched junction bases: 4. The germline gives CDR1 LNHDA, CDR2 SQIVND (reference sequence). The chain's CDR3 is CASSIGGAAQETQYF. The CDR3 DNA reads TGTGCCAGTAGTATCGGGGGGGCAGCCCAAGAGACCCAGTACTTC.

This clone occurred once. The chain recombines TRBV7-3 with TRBJ2-6; 8 bases fit TRBD1. This CDR3 contains 18 residues. Germline V gives CDR1 SGHTA, CDR2 FQGTGA. Trimming cost V 5 bases and J 0 bases; bases outside gene matches: 9. The CDR3 protein is CASSPYGTGASGANVLTF. In DNA, the CDR3 is TGTGCCAGCAGCCCATATGGGACAGGAGCCTCTGGGGCCAACGTCCTGACTTTC.

This chain connects TRBV11-3 to TRBJ2-4, with D perhaps matching TRBD1 or TRBD2 (5 bases each). Germline lookup yields CDR1 SGHNT and CDR2 YENEEA. The CDR3 runs 13 residues. The V gene lost 1 base and the J gene lost 7 bases, with 8 bases spanning the gap. CDR3 nucleotide sequence: TGTGCCAGCAGCTTAGGATGGGACAACATTCAGTACTTC. Encoded protein: CASSLGWDNIQYF.

The V gene is TRBV28, the J gene TRBJ1-1; D gene ambiguous. CDR3 size: 12 residues. Germline CDR1 MDHEN, CDR2 SYDVKM. Trimming took 5 bases from V and 0 from J, leaving 4 bases between them. The chain's CDR3 is CASSLLNTEAFF. The DNA of the CDR3 is TGTGCCAGCAGTCTTTTGAACACTGAAGCTTTCTTT.

The chain joins TRBV5-1 to TRBJ2-5; 7 bases align to TRBD2. This CDR3 comprises 18 residues. V lost 0 bases and J lost 4; bases outside the gene matches: 15. Germline V lookup: CDR1 SGHRS, CDR2 YFSETQ. As DNA, the CDR3 is TGCGCCAGCAGCTTGGGGGGCGCGGGAGTCCCCACGGGAGAGACCCAGTACTTC. It translates to CASSLGGAGVPTGETQYF.

This clone has just one count. The rearrangement joins TRBV21-1 to TRBJ2-1; TRBD2 is the table's D call and was not checked against the DNA. TRBV21-1 is given as a pseudogene. The CDR3 contains 15 residues. CDR3 amino acids: CASSNPSGRLNEQFF. The CDR3 bases are TGTGCCAGCAGCAATCCTAGCGGTCGTCTCAATGAGCAGTTCTTC.

The V call is TRBV5-4, the J call TRBJ2-7; D gene uncertain. The CDR3 runs to 13 residues. Germline CDR1 SGHNT, CDR2 YYREEE (reference sequence). V lost 1 base and J 3 bases, leaving 8 bases between the germline ends. The CDR3 loop is CASSLNPNYEQYF. The DNA of the CDR3 is TGTGCCAGCAGCTTGAACCCCAACTACGAGCAGTACTTC.

The sample holds one count of this clone. The rearrangement joins TRBV5-1 to TRBJ2-2; 11 positions agree with TRBD2. Per the germline V gene, CDR1 is SGHRS and CDR2 is YFSETQ. The CDR3 loop spans 16 amino acids. The V segment lost 5 bases and the J segment 2 bases; nucleotides outside the gene matches: 5. DNA of the CDR3: TGCGCCAGCAGATTTGGACTAGCGGGTAACACCGGGGAGCTGTTTTTT. Encoded protein: CASRFGLAGNTGELFF.

The rearrangement uses TRBV10-3 and TRBJ1-5; 9 positions agree with TRBD1. Germline V lookup: CDR1 ENHRY, CDR2 SYGVKD. The trim removed 7 bases at V and 6 bases at J, leaving 10 bases unmatched. The CDR3 loop spans 15 amino acids. CDR3: CAIKSGTGRGQPQHF. The CDR3 DNA is TGTGCCATCAAATCCGGGACAGGGCGGGGTCAGCCCCAGCATTTT.

The table lists this clone with a few counts. The rearrangement joins TRBV5-1 to TRBJ1-1; no firm D call. Trimming removed 1 base from V and 7 bases from J, with 8 bases in between. In germline, CDR1 is SGHRS, CDR2 YFSETQ. The CDR3 extends over 12 amino acids. The CDR3 spells CASSLYQGEAFF. The CDR3 DNA sequence: TGCGCCAGCAGCTTGTATCAAGGTGAAGCTTTCTTT. The variable domain in full, completed from reference TRBV5-1 and TRBJ1-1, reads KAGVTQTPRYLIKTRGQQVTLSCSPISGHRSVSWYQQTPGQGLQFLFEYFSETQRNKGNFPGRFSGRQFSNSRSEMNVSTLELGDSALYLCASSLYQGEAFFGQGTRLTVV.

This clone was seen just once. The chain couples TRBV4-1 to TRBJ1-5, with TRBD1 identical over 8 bases. Germline values: CDR1 MGHRA, CDR2 YSYEKL. The CDR3 loop spans 18 amino acids. The J segment lost 0 bases and the V segment lost 1 base, leaving 8 bases of the junction unmatched. This chain's CDR3 is CASSQALQGGDSNQPQHF. For the CDR3, the DNA is TGCGCCAGCAGCCAAGCCCTACAGGGGGGGGATAGCAATCAGCCCCAGCATTTT.

J is TRBJ1-1 and V is TRBV5-4, with D uncertain. CDR3 size: 13 residues. The V and J ends lost 1 base and 0 bases respectively, with 4 bases between them. The germline V gene has CDR1 SGHNT and CDR2 YYREEE (reference sequence). CDR3 region: CASSLRVNTEAFF. As DNA, the CDR3 is TGTGCCAGCAGCTTGAGAGTGAACACTGAAGCTTTCTTT.

V usage is TRBV28 and J usage is TRBJ2-1, with TRBD2 identical over 8 bases. This CDR3 has 16 residues. With 6 bases clipped from V and 3 bases from J, the junction kept 10 bases outside the gene matches. Germline values: CDR1 MDHEN, CDR2 SYDVKM. The DNA for the CDR3 is TGTGCCAGCAGGGGCCGGGGGGGAAGAGGCTACAATGAGCAGTTCTTC. Protein: CASRGRGGRGYNEQFF.

This chain connects TRBV5-1 to TRBJ2-7; TRBD1 agrees at 7 bases. Germline V gene data show CDR1 as SGHRS and CDR2 as YFSETQ. V gave up 8 bases and J gave up 3 bases; unmatched junction bases: 8. This CDR3 spans 13 amino acids. As DNA, the CDR3 is TGCGCCAGTGCCCGGGACAGCGACTACGAGCAGTACTTC. Translated: CASARDSDYEQYF. Full variable domain (rest looked up from reference TRBV5-1 and TRBJ2-7): KAGVTQTPRYLIKTRGQQVTLSCSPISGHRSVSWYQQTPGQGLQFLFEYFSETQRNKGNFPGRFSGRQFSNSRSEMNVSTLELGDSALYLCASARDSDYEQYFGPGTRLTVT.

The rearrangement joins TRBV6-6 to TRBJ1-5; D is unresolved. This CDR3 is built from 13 residues. The germline V gene has CDR1 MNHNY and CDR2 SVGAGI (reference sequence). V was cut by 2 bases and J by 5 bases, with 7 bases left in between. CDR3 sequence: CASSYGEDQPQHF. CDR3 coding DNA: TGTGCCAGCAGTTACGGGGAAGATCAGCCCCAGCATTTT.

V is TRBV4-2 and J is TRBJ2-5; 8 bases match TRBD2. The CDR3 covers 14 residues. Germline V gives CDR1 LGHNA, CDR2 YNFKEQ. Trimming took 8 bases from V and 3 from J; bases not matched to a gene: 8. The CDR3 region is CASRYSGIKETQYF. In nucleotides, the CDR3 is TGTGCCAGCCGTTATAGCGGGATTAAAGAGACCCAGTACTTC.

The genes are TRBV5-1 and TRBJ2-5; D gene ambiguous. The length of the CDR3 is 13 residues. CDR1 is SGHRS, CDR2 YFSETQ, per germline. V was clipped by 4 bases and J by 2 bases, with 9 bases between them. This CDR3 reads CASSPLRQETQYF. The CDR3 coding sequence is TGCGCCAGCAGCCCGCTTCGGCAAGAGACCCAGTACTTC. Looking up the rest from reference TRBV5-1 and TRBJ2-5 gives the full variable domain: KAGVTQTPRYLIKTRGQQVTLSCSPISGHRSVSWYQQTPGQGLQFLFEYFSETQRNKGNFPGRFSGRQFSNSRSEMNVSTLELGDSALYLCASSPLRQETQYFGPGTRLLVL.

The rearrangement joins TRBV7-2 to TRBJ2-1; unclear D gene. Germline V lookup: CDR1 SGHTA, CDR2 FQGNSA. This CDR3 has 13 amino acids. V lost 1 base, J lost 10 bases, and 11 bases lay in between. DNA of the CDR3: TGTGCCAGCAGCTTAGTAGAAGCCTCGGAGCAGTTCTTC. This translates into CASSLVEASEQFF.

This clone appeared a single time. V and J are TRBV9 and TRBJ1-2; D is possibly TRBD1 (6 bases). The CDR3 consists of 15 residues. The V gene's germline CDR1 is SGDLS and CDR2 YYNGEE. Trimming left V 3 bases short and J 1 base short, with 13 bases between. The CDR3 DNA sequence: TGTGCCAGCAGCGCACCACAGGGTCTTAACTATGGCTACACCTTC. This sequence encodes CASSAPQGLNYGYTF. Filled out from reference TRBV9 and TRBJ1-2, the complete variable domain reads DSGVTQTPKHLITATGQRVTLRCSPRSGDLSVYWYQQSLDQGLQFLIQYYNGEERAKGNILERFSAQQFPDLHSELNLSSLELGDSALYFCASSAPQGLNYGYTFGSGTRLTVV.